A single sample gave rise to the 18 T cell receptor beta chains below, sequenced in a study of PD-1 blockade in classical Hodgkin lymphoma. TCRdb's table, derived via immunoSEQ multiplex PCR, lists solely in-frame clones and lacks some. The data contain about 15,000 clones, approximately 84% of them seen just once; the ten biggest clones take up 8.4%. Regarding time point: newly diagnosed, previously untreated cHL patient sample. The specimen was peripheral blood mononuclear cells (PBMCs). These receptors were taken from a human donor with classical Hodgkin lymphoma.

The chain joins TRBV7-9 to TRBJ2-5, with 8 positions matching TRBD2. Looked up from germline, CDR1 is SEHNR and CDR2 is FQNEAQ (reference sequence). Trimming at V came to 6 bases and at J to 4 bases, leaving 10 bases not matched to a gene. The CDR3 has 15 amino acids. CDR3 in amino acids: CASRGSLAGSETQYF. DNA of the CDR3: TGTGCCAGCAGGGGGAGCCTAGCGGGTTCAGAGACCCAGTACTTC.

V is TRBV27 and J is TRBJ1-3; D gene uncertain. Germline-derived CDR1 and CDR2 are MNHEY and SMNVEV (reference sequence). Trimming took 0 bases from V and 2 from J, leaving 14 bases between them. The CDR3 covers 17 residues. The DNA for the CDR3 is TGTGCCAGCAGTTTATCGGCGGGAGTCTACCCTGGAAACACCATATATTTT. Amino acid sequence: CASSLSAGVYPGNTIYF.

On this clone itself: This CDR3 is also generated by other DNA sequences in the sample. This chain uses TRBV27 with TRBJ1-3, with 7 positions matching TRBD1. V trimming: 0 bases; J trimming: 4 bases; junction bases outside the gene matches: 0. This CDR3 comprises 14 residues. Germline V gene data show CDR1 as MNHEY and CDR2 as SMNVEV (reference sequence). CDR3: CASSLSGGGNTIYF. Here the CDR3 DNA reads TGTGCCAGCAGTTTATCAGGGGGCGGAAACACCATATATTTT.

This clone was counted only a few times. V is TRBV27 and J is TRBJ2-5; D unclear. The CDR3 totals 14 residues. From germline, CDR1 is MNHEY and CDR2 SMNVEV (reference sequence). V lost 2 bases and J lost 4, with 11 bases in between. The CDR3 DNA sequence: TGTGCCAGCAGTTTAACGGCAGGTTTAGAGACCCAGTACTTC. Protein product: CASSLTAGLETQYF.

The chain joins TRBV7-9 to TRBJ2-1; 7 bases are a match to TRBD2. Germline CDR1 reads SEHNR; CDR2 reads FQNEAQ (reference sequence). CDR3 length equals 16 residues. V trimming: 3 bases; J trimming: 6 bases; junction bases outside the gene matches: 11. The CDR3 bases are TGTGCCAGCAGCTTTCCTTGGACTAGTTCCCCCAATGAGCAGTTCTTC. Protein: CASSFPWTSSPNEQFF.

The V and J genes are TRBV6-5 and TRBJ2-1; 9 bases agree with TRBD1. Germline V gene sequence: CDR1 MNHEY, CDR2 SVGAGI. This CDR3 spans 16 amino acids. J lost 4 bases, V lost 4 bases, and 8 bases had no gene match. CDR3 residues: CASSSAPGQGYNEQFF. The CDR3 DNA is TGTGCCAGCAGTTCGGCCCCGGGACAGGGATACAATGAGCAGTTCTTC.

This rearrangement joins TRBV6-1 to TRBJ2-2; 7 bases are a match to TRBD1. J lost 3 bases, V lost 6 bases, and 4 bases had no gene match. Germline CDR1 MNHNS, CDR2 SASEGT. This CDR3 is 14 amino acids long. CDR3 DNA sequence: TGTGCCAGCAGATCCGGACAGGACACCGGGGAGCTGTTTTTT. This encodes CASRSGQDTGELFF.

The chain has TRBV19 and TRBJ1-5; D not certain. CDR1 and CDR2 from the germline V gene are LNHDA and SQIVND (reference sequence). The V gene lost 1 base and the J gene lost 9 bases, with 10 bases spanning the gap. There are 13 residues in the CDR3. For the CDR3, the DNA is TGTGCCAGTAGTATAGTAGTCACTAGGCCCCAGCATTTT. It is translated as CASSIVVTRPQHF.

The chain recombines TRBV28 with TRBJ2-7; 8 bases match TRBD2. With 7 bases clipped from V and 4 bases from J, the junction kept 9 bases outside the gene matches. CDR3 size: 14 residues. The germline CDR1 and CDR2 sequences are MDHEN and SYDVKM. The CDR3 reads CASKLREGGYEQYF. CDR3 DNA sequence: TGTGCCAGCAAACTACGGGAGGGTGGGTACGAGCAGTACTTC. The variable domain in full, completed from reference TRBV28 and TRBJ2-7, reads DVKVTQSSRYLVKRTGEKVFLECVQDMDHENMFWYRQDPGLGLRLIYFSYDVKMKEKGDIPEGYSVSREKKERFSLILESASTNQTSMYLCASKLREGGYEQYFGPGTRLTVT.

This chain links TRBV9 with TRBJ2-3; 9 bases are shared with TRBD2. CDR3 length equals 15 residues. The germline V gene encodes CDR1 SGDLS and CDR2 YYNGEE. The ends lost 1 base at V and 4 bases at J; junction bases unmatched: 4. The CDR3 bases are TGTGCCAGCAGCGTACCCGCGGGAGGGCCAGATACGCAGTATTTT. Translating it yields CASSVPAGGPDTQYF.

This chain connects TRBV28 to TRBJ1-1; 7 bases fit TRBD1. CDR3 size: 13 residues. The V segment lost 8 bases and the J segment 0 bases; nucleotides outside the gene matches: 3. The germline V gene encodes CDR1 MDHEN and CDR2 SYDVKM. CDR3 nucleotides: TGTGCCAGCGGGGACAGCATGAACACTGAAGCTTTCTTT. Translated, it gives CASGDSMNTEAFF.

The chain joins TRBV7-9 to TRBJ1-5; D gene uncertain. Trimming removed 5 bases from V and 4 bases from J, with 15 bases in between. CDR1 and CDR2 (germline): SEHNR, FQNEAQ (reference sequence). This CDR3 comprises 15 residues. The CDR3 nucleotides read TGTGCCAGCAGCCCCTGGACGGAGCAGAATCAGCCCCAGCATTTT. It codes for CASSPWTEQNQPQHF.

The chain links TRBV7-6 to TRBJ1-5, with 7 positions matching TRBD1. The CDR3 has 15 amino acids. Germline-derived CDR1 and CDR2 are SGHVS and FNYEAQ. J was trimmed by 5 bases and V by 5 bases; bases with no gene match: 9. CDR3 region: CASSPRGQRDQPQHF. The CDR3 coding sequence is TGTGCCAGCAGCCCAAGGGGACAGAGGGATCAGCCCCAGCATTTT.

This chain links TRBV20-1 with TRBJ2-1; unclear D gene. This CDR3 comprises 11 residues. The germline V gene has CDR1 DFQATT and CDR2 SNEGSKA (reference sequence). The germline V and J ends were trimmed by 5 bases and 4 bases, with 6 bases remaining between them. As DNA, the CDR3 is TGCAGTGCTCCCCTTTACAATGAGCAGTTCTTC. Its protein is CSAPLYNEQFF.

This clone was observed a single time. The DNA of the CDR3 is TGCAGCGTCGGACGGACAGGGTACGAGCAGTACTTC. Translating gives CSVGRTGYEQYF. This rearrangement joins TRBV29-1 to TRBJ2-7; TRBD1 aligns across 8 bases. V lost 6 bases to trimming and J lost 4 bases; unmatched junction nucleotides: 5. The CDR3 is 12 amino acids. Germline V lookup: CDR1 SQVTM, CDR2 ANQGSEA.

V and J are TRBV19 and TRBJ1-2; D remains ambiguous. The germline V gene has CDR1 LNHDA and CDR2 SQIVND (reference sequence). The V gene lost 7 bases and the J gene lost 4 bases, with 19 bases spanning the gap. CDR3 length: 15 residues. The CDR3 coding sequence is TGTGCCAGTAAGCCCATCGGTGGGAATAGCTATGGCTACACCTTC. It is translated as CASKPIGGNSYGYTF.

The chain links TRBV7-9 to TRBJ2-7; D unclear. CDR1 is SEHNR, CDR2 FQNEAQ, per germline (reference sequence). Between the trimmed V and J ends, which lost 1 base and 2 bases, there was a span of 3 bases. This CDR3 is built from 12 residues. The CDR3 sequence is CASSLETYEQYF. The CDR3 nucleotides are TGTGCCAGCAGCTTAGAGACCTACGAGCAGTACTTC.

The CDR3 nucleotides read TGTGCCAGCAGCTTGCTAGCGGGAGGGGACAATGAGCAGTTCTTC. Its protein product is CASSLLAGGDNEQFF. The gene calls are TRBV27 and TRBJ2-1, with 12 bases aligning to TRBD2. CDR1 is MNHEY, CDR2 SMNVEV, per germline (reference sequence). V trimming: 6 bases; J trimming: 5 bases; junction bases outside the gene matches: 5. The length of the CDR3 is 15 residues.